This is a list of T cell receptor beta chains from one sample in a study of a mutant IDH1 vaccine in newly diagnosed glioma. TCRdb's table, derived via immunoSEQ multiplex PCR, lists solely in-frame clones and lacks some. The data hold about 59,000 clones, with about four fifths observed a single time. Their target antigens are unknown. The source material was PBMCs, sampled from a glioma patient whose treatment included an IDH1 peptide vaccine. The receptors derive from a man aged 25 to 45 with glioma. Each CDR3 is given with its conserved first and last residue. D genes are given only for firm matches. Not all rows give a size; the values are once, few, many and, for expanded clones, a class.

v_call	clone_size	j_call	d_call	cdr3_aa	cdr3_nt
TRBV5-1	-	TRBJ1-2	-	CASSLDITIYGYTF	TGCGCCAGCAGCTTGGACATCACAATCTATGGCTACACCTTC
TRBV14	-	TRBJ1-6	-	CASSYTKFPYNSPLHF	TGTGCCAGCAGCTACACCAAATTCCCCTATAATTCACCCCTCCACTTT
TRBV19	-	TRBJ1-6	-	CATHQIGTSSPLHF	TGTGCCACTCACCAAATCGGGACAAGTTCACCCCTCCACTTT
TRBV5-5	few	TRBJ1-1	-	CASSLAGGNTEAFF	TGTGCCAGCAGCTTGGCCGGGGGAAACACTGAAGCTTTCTTT
TRBV5-6	-	TRBJ2-2	-	CASSLVQNTGELFF	TGTGCCAGCAGCTTGGTTCAGAACACCGGGGAGCTGTTTTTT
TRBV9	once	TRBJ1-2	-	CASSVVGALGYTF	TGTGCCAGCAGCGTAGTCGGGGCTCTTGGCTACACCTTC
TRBV10-1	-	TRBJ1-1	-	CASSEKPGNRNTEAFF	TGCGCCAGCAGTGAGAAACCAGGTAATAGGAACACTGAAGCTTTCTTT
TRBV10-3	-	TRBJ2-7	TRBD1	CAISESGTEYEQYF	TGTGCCATCAGTGAGTCCGGGACAGAGTACGAGCAGTACTTC
TRBV5-1	-	TRBJ1-1	-	CASSPGGMNTEAFF	TGCGCCAGCAGCCCTGGGGGCATGAACACTGAAGCTTTCTTT
TRBV2	-	TRBJ1-2	-	CASSAGDGYTF	TGTGCCAGCAGTGCCGGAGATGGCTACACCTTC